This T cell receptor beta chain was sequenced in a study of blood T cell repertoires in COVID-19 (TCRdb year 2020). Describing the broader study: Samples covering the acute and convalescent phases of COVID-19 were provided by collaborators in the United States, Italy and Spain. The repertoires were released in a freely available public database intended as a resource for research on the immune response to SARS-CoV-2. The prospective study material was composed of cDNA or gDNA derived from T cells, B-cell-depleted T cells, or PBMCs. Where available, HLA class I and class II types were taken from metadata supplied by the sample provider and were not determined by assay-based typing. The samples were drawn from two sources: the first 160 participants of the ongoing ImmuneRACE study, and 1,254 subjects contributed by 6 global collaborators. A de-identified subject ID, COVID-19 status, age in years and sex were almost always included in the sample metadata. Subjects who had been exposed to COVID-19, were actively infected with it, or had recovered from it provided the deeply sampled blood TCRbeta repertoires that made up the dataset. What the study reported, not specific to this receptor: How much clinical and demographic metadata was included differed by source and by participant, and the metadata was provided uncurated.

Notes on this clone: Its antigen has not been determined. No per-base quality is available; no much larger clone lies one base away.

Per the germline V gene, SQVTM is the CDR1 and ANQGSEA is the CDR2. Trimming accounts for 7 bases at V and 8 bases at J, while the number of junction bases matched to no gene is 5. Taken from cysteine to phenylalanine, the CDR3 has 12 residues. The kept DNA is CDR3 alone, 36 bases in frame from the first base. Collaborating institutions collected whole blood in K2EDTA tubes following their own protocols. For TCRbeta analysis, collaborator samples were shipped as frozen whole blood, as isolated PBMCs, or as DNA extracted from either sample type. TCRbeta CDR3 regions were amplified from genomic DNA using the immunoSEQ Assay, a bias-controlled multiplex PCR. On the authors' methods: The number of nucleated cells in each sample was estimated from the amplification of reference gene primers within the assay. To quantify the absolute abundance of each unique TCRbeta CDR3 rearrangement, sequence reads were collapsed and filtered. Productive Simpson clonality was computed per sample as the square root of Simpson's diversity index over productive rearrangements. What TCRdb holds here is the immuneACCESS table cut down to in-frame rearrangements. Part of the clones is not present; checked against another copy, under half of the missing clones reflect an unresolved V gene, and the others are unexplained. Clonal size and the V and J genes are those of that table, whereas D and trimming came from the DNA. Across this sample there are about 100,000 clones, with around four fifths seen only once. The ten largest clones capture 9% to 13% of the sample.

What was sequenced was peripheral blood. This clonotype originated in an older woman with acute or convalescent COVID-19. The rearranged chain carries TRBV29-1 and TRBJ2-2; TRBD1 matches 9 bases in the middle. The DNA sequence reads TGCAGCGCCAGACAGGGGGATGGGGAGCTGTTTTTT. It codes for CSARQGDGELFF.